This T cell receptor (beta chain) comes out of a study of T cell responses to AZD1222 COVID-19 vaccine. The CDR3 consists of 17 residues. The germline gives CDR1 LNHDA, CDR2 SQIVND (reference sequence). V lost 1 base and J lost 4; bases outside the gene matches: 10. Only in-frame clones appear in the TCRdb table, and some are missing; sequencing was by immunoSEQ multiplex PCR. The table lists tens of thousands of clones, 75% to 90% of them singletons. The receptor was derived from an adult in good health. This rearrangement joins TRBV19 to TRBJ2-1; 7 bases align to TRBD2. The sample in question was peripheral blood, obtained on day 0 of AZD1222 vaccination. The CDR3 spells CASSIGGLAVFYNEQFF. The CDR3 nucleotides read TGTGCCAGTAGTATAGGAGGGCTAGCGGTATTTTACAATGAGCAGTTCTTC.